This T cell receptor beta chain was observed in a study of CD8+ T cells in alopecia areata. Background on the study: Each day, treated patients took oral tofacitinib twice, at 5 to 10 mg per dose.

Study findings and constraints: Possibly as an HLA-related effect, TCR sharing across patients appeared less clear than in mice.

After removal of 5 bases from V and 0 bases from J, the junction contained 6 bases not matched to a gene. This CDR3 spans 15 amino acids. Looked up from germline, CDR1 is SGHRS and CDR2 is YFSETQ. The authors extracted RNA and reverse transcribed it into cDNA as the sequencing template. Sequencing was performed with immunoSEQ multiplex PCR; in TCRdb, only in-frame clones are kept and a portion is missing. The top ten clones hold approximately 14% of a sample with about 190,000 clones, 59% of them seen once. This clone has just one count. What it recognizes is unknown. The receptor's source is a human donor with alopecia areata. The sample in question was CD4+ T cells sorted from blood, obtained at week 0. V gene TRBV5-1 combines with J gene TRBJ2-7; TRBD1 matches 9 bases. This chain's CDR3 is CASRPGTGSSYEQYF. DNA for the CDR3: TGCGCCAGCAGACCCGGGACAGGGAGCTCCTACGAGCAGTACTTC.